Below, 19 T cell receptor beta chains from the same sample are listed, as sequenced in a study of T cell responses to AZD1222 COVID-19 vaccine. This table comes from immunoSEQ multiplex PCR, and its TCRdb copy is limited to in-frame clones, with some not included. The sample includes 140,000 to 150,000 clones, roughly 90% of them seen just once. The sample consisted of peripheral blood, taken on day 0 of AZD1222 vaccination. The receptors originated from an adult in good health.

CDR3 in amino acids: CASSFQDRGGTGELFF. CDR3 DNA: TGTGCCAGCAGTTTCCAGGACAGGGGCGGGACCGGGGAGCTGTTTTTT. The chain is built from TRBV27 and TRBJ2-2, with TRBD1 identical over 9 bases. Per germline, CDR1 MNHEY and CDR2 SMNVEV (reference sequence). The CDR3 runs to 16 residues. With 3 bases clipped from V and 5 bases from J, the junction kept 7 bases outside the gene matches.

The V gene is TRBV6-1, the J gene TRBJ2-1; D is unresolved. Trimming pared 3 bases from V and 8 bases from J, leaving 8 bases between. The CDR3 contains 12 residues. Germline values: CDR1 MNHNS, CDR2 SASEGT. The CDR3 region has the DNA TGTGCCAGCAGTGAGGTTGGCGATGAGCAGTTCTTC. Its translation is CASSEVGDEQFF.

The V and J genes are TRBV19 and TRBJ2-1; no clear D. The CDR3 totals 15 residues. Germline values: CDR1 LNHDA, CDR2 SQIVND (reference sequence). The V end was cut by 7 bases, the J end by 9 bases, with 22 bases between. The DNA of the CDR3 is TGTGCCAGTAAAGATTCGAGCTACAGTATTAGTGAGCAGTTCTTC. This translates into CASKDSSYSISEQFF. Full variable domain (outside the CDR3, taken from reference TRBV19 and TRBJ2-1): DGGITQSPKYLFRKEGQNVTLSCEQNLNHDAMYWYRQDPGQGLRLIYYSQIVNDFQKGDIAEGYSVSREKKESFPLTVTSAQKNPTAFYLCASKDSSYSISEQFFGPGTRLTVL.

This rearrangement joins TRBV6-6 to TRBJ1-2; 8 bases are a match to TRBD1. J was trimmed by 4 bases and V by 6 bases; bases with no gene match: 19. CDR3 length: 18 residues. Germline CDR1 and CDR2: MNHNY and SVGAGI (reference sequence). The CDR3 loop is CASSRGVQGALTFYGYTF. CDR3 in DNA: TGTGCCAGCAGCCGAGGGGTTCAGGGGGCGCTTACTTTCTATGGCTACACCTTC.

This chain joins TRBV5-1 and TRBJ2-1, with D possibly called TRBD1 or TRBD2 (6 bases each). Per the germline V gene, CDR1 is SGHRS and CDR2 is YFSETQ. This CDR3 has 15 residues. V was shortened by 4 bases and J by 9 bases, with 20 bases between the two germline ends. The CDR3 DNA is TGCGCCAGCAGCCTGGGGGCCCTTTCCGGGGGTGAGCAGTTCTTC. It translates to CASSLGALSGGEQFF.

The chain uses TRBV29-1 and TRBJ1-2; D is possibly TRBD1 (6 bases). The CDR3 has 12 amino acids. Trimming took off 7 bases at V and 4 bases at J, with 13 bases between the two ends. Germline V lookup: CDR1 SQVTM, CDR2 ANQGSEA. CDR3 sequence: CSAGGAAYGYTF. Here the CDR3 DNA reads TGCAGCGCCGGGGGGGCGGCCTATGGCTACACCTTC. The complete variable domain, with remaining parts taken from reference TRBV29-1 and TRBJ1-2, reads SAVISQKPSRDICQRGTSLTIQCQVDSQVTMMFWYRQQPGQSLTLIATANQGSEATYESGFVIDKFPISRPNLTFSTLTVSNMSPEDSSIYLCSAGGAAYGYTFGSGTRLTVV.

The J gene is TRBJ1-1, the V gene TRBV19; D possibly corresponds to TRBD1 (5 bases). Germline V gene lookup returns CDR1 LNHDA and CDR2 SQIVND (reference sequence). The CDR3 contains 11 residues. V was clipped by 6 bases and J by 6 bases, with 8 bases between them. CDR3 DNA: TGTGCCAGTAGAGGGGTGGCTGAAGCTTTCTTT. It specifies CASRGVAEAFF.

This clone was picked up one time. The chain recombines TRBV7-8 with TRBJ2-2; D gene ambiguous. The germline CDR1 and CDR2 sequences are SGHVS and FQNEAQ. The germline V and J ends were trimmed by 1 base and 4 bases, with 10 bases remaining between them. The CDR3 is made up of 15 amino acids. The CDR3 DNA reads TGTGCCAGCAGCTTAGAGTTGCACGGCACCGGGGAGCTGTTTTTT. This encodes CASSLELHGTGELFF. Full variable domain (outside the CDR3, taken from reference TRBV7-8 and TRBJ2-2): GAGVSQSPRYKVAKRGQDVALRCDPISGHVSLFWYQQALGQGPEFLTYFQNEAQLDKSGLPSDRFFAERPEGSVSTLKIQRTQQEDSAVYLCASSLELHGTGELFFGEGSRLTVL.

The chain has TRBV20-1 and TRBJ2-7, with D possibly matching TRBD2 (6 bases). Trimming left V 3 bases short and J 1 base short, with 19 bases between. Germline CDR1 reads DFQATT; CDR2 reads SNEGSKA (reference sequence). The CDR3 runs 16 residues. The CDR3: CSASSSMEGVSYEQYF. In DNA form, the CDR3 reads TGCAGTGCTAGTAGCTCGATGGAGGGCGTTTCCTACGAGCAGTACTTC.

Worth noting for this clone: This same CDR3 is encoded by further DNA sequences in the sample. The gene calls are TRBV6-5 and TRBJ2-7, with D possibly TRBD1 on 5 matching bases. Trimming took off 0 bases at V and 2 bases at J, with 5 bases between the two ends. The CDR3 has 13 amino acids. The germline gives CDR1 MNHEY, CDR2 SVGAGI. DNA for the CDR3: TGTGCCAGCAGTTACTCGACAGCCTACGAGCAGTACTTC. It yields the protein CASSYSTAYEQYF.

The chain has TRBV24-1 and TRBJ2-6; D is unresolved. The CDR3 is 15 amino acids. With 2 bases removed from V and 0 bases from J, the gap between germline ends came to 4 bases. The germline V gene has CDR1 KGHDR and CDR2 SFDVKD. The CDR3 nucleotides are TGTGCCACCAGTGATTCTATCTCTGGGGCCAACGTCCTGACTTTC. It specifies CATSDSISGANVLTF.

This clone was observed a single time. The CDR3 DNA is TGTGCCAGTAGTACCACCGGGACAAAAAAACTGTTTTTT. It encodes CASSTTGTKKLFF. The rearrangement uses TRBV19 and TRBJ1-4, with D possibly being TRBD1 (6 bases). Germline lookup yields CDR1 LNHDA and CDR2 SQIVND (reference sequence). Deletions cut 4 bases from V and 9 bases from J, with 12 bases between. The length of the CDR3 is 13 residues.

This chain links TRBV28 with TRBJ1-2; D is ambiguous. The ends were cut back, 9 bases at V and 3 bases at J, with 14 bases in the middle. The length of the CDR3 is 13 residues. Germline lookup yields CDR1 MDHEN and CDR2 SYDVKM. The CDR3 reads CASWGWSDYGYTF. CDR3 nucleotides: TGTGCCAGTTGGGGTTGGTCGGACTATGGCTACACCTTC.

The chain employs TRBV7-9 and TRBJ1-1; the D gene is possibly TRBD1 (5 bases). This CDR3 is 14 amino acids long. Per germline, CDR1 SEHNR and CDR2 FQNEAQ (reference sequence). Trimming left V 1 base short and J 4 bases short, with 10 bases between. For the CDR3, the DNA is TGTGCCAGCAGCTTAGTAGGGGCCGGCACTGAAGCTTTCTTT. This gives the protein CASSLVGAGTEAFF.

The rearrangement uses TRBV6-5 and TRBJ2-2; D not certain. The CDR3 totals 12 residues. Germline-derived CDR1 and CDR2 are MNHEY and SVGAGI. Trimming stripped 7 bases from V and 4 bases from J, with 7 bases between. The CDR3 nucleotides read TGTGCCAGCAAAGTTTCCACCGGGGAGCTGTTTTTT. Protein sequence: CASKVSTGELFF.

The rearrangement links TRBV6-2 or TRBV6-3 to TRBJ2-7, with D perhaps TRBD1 (5 bases). Germline CDR1 is MNHEY and CDR2 is SVGEGT. The CDR3 has 13 amino acids. V dropped 6 bases and J dropped 4 bases, with 13 bases sitting between them. CDR3 protein: CASSDSPSYEQYF. CDR3 DNA: TGTGCCAGCAGCGACAGCCCGAGTTACGAGCAGTACTTC.

The chain couples TRBV3-1 (or the pseudogene TRBV3-2) to TRBJ1-1; no reliable D call. Trimming cost V 5 bases and J 7 bases, with 14 bases left between them. Per germline, CDR1 LGHDT and CDR2 YNNKEL (reference sequence). There are 13 residues in the CDR3. CDR3 loop: CASSALAGFEAFF. In DNA form, the CDR3 reads TGTGCCAGCAGCGCCCTTGCGGGGTTTGAAGCTTTCTTT.

The chain couples TRBV9 to TRBJ1-2; D is ambiguous. The V end was cut by 0 bases, the J end by 2 bases, with 11 bases between. CDR3 length: 15 residues. Germline-derived CDR1 and CDR2 are SGDLS and YYNGEE. The CDR3 region is CASSVGSRINYGYTF. CDR3 nucleotide sequence: TGTGCCAGCAGCGTAGGAAGCAGGATAAACTATGGCTACACCTTC. Combining the CDR3 with reference TRBV9 and TRBJ1-2 gives the whole variable domain DSGVTQTPKHLITATGQRVTLRCSPRSGDLSVYWYQQSLDQGLQFLIQYYNGEERAKGNILERFSAQQFPDLHSELNLSSLELGDSALYFCASSVGSRINYGYTFGSGTRLTVV.

The chain recombines TRBV27 with TRBJ2-7; TRBD2 matches at 9 bases. The V gene end was trimmed by 6 bases and the J gene end by 4 bases; junction bases not matched to a gene: 7. The CDR3 runs to 14 residues. Looked up from germline, CDR1 is MNHEY and CDR2 is SMNVEV (reference sequence). CDR3 in amino acids: CASSQRGAGYEQYF. The DNA of the CDR3 is TGTGCCAGCAGCCAGCGGGGGGCGGGATACGAGCAGTACTTC.